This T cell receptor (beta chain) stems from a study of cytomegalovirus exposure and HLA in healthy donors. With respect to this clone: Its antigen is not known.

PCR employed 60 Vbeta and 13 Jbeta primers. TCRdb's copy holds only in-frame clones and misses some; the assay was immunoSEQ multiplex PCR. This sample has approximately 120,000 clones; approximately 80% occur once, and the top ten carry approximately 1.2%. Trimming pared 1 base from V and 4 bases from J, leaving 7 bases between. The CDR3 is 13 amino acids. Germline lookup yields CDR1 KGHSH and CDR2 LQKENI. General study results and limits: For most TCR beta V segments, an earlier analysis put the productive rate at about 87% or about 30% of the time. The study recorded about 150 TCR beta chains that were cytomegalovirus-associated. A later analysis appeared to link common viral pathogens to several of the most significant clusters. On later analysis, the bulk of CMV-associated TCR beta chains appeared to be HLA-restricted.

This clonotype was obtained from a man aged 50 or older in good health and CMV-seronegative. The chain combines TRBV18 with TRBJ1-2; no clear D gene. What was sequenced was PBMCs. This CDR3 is CASSPQGVYGYTF. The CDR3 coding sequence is TGTGCCAGCTCACCACAGGGAGTCTATGGCTACACCTTC.